The 31 T cell receptor beta chains below all came from one sample that was sequenced in a study of T cells in Graves' hyperthyroidism and ophthalmopathy. Using RNA transcripts as the source, TCR beta CDR3 regions were amplified. With the HTBI primer set, the TCR CDR3 went through a first round of RT-PCR. TCRdb re-called the multiplex PCR reads with MiXCR, one entry per CDR3 protein. Of more than 500,000 distinct CDR3 sequences in the sample, about 15% were seen once. The material sequenced was blood. Receptors were obtained from a woman in her forties with Graves' ophthalmopathy.

In this sample, this clonotype turned up many times. The chain couples TRBV7-2 to TRBJ1-1; D gene uncertain. The CDR3 spans 17 residues. V gave up 0 bases and J gave up 0 bases, with 14 bases separating them. CDR1 SGHTA and CDR2 FQGNSA come from the germline V gene. The CDR3 sequence: CASSLAWRPPLNTEAFF. The CDR3 nucleotides are TGTGCCAGCAGCTTAGCGTGGAGGCCGCCTTTGAACACTGAAGCTTTCTTT. The full variable domain, with the rest looked up from reference TRBV7-2 and TRBJ1-1, is GAGVSQSPSNKVTEKGKDVELRCDPISGHTALYWYRQSLGQGLEFLIYFQGNSAPDKSGLPSDRFSAERTGGSVSTLTIQRTQQEDSAVYLCASSLAWRPPLNTEAFFGQGTRLTVV.

This clonotype was counted ten times or more. The chain combines TRBV28 with TRBJ2-7; D may be TRBD2 (6 bases). The CDR3 length is 14 residues. V was trimmed by 3 bases and J by 5 bases, leaving 14 bases between them. Germline V gives CDR1 MDHEN, CDR2 SYDVKM. The CDR3: CASSFGGARHEQYF. CDR3 in DNA: TGTGCCAGCAGTTTCGGAGGGGCGCGCCACGAGCAGTACTTC.

This clonotype was detected only a few times. This chain joins TRBV6-5 and TRBJ1-1; D is perhaps TRBD1 (5 bases). This CDR3 spans 16 amino acids. CDR1 MNHEY and CDR2 SVGAGI come from the germline V gene. V was pared by 1 base and J by 2 bases, with 14 bases between. The CDR3 bases are TGTGCCAGCAGTTACTACGGGCTAGGGACTAACACTGAAGCTTTCTTT. Translating gives CASSYYGLGTNTEAFF.

This clonotype was counted between two and nine times. The V and J genes are TRBV11-2 and TRBJ2-5; TRBD2 might be the D (5 bases). This CDR3 has 14 residues. V gave up 5 bases and J gave up 3 bases, with 13 bases separating them. CDR1 and CDR2 (germline): SGHAT, FQNNGV. The CDR3 sequence: CASSTKTGKETQYF. The DNA for the CDR3 is TGTGCCAGCAGCACGAAGACGGGGAAAGAGACCCAGTACTTC.

The sample holds many counts of this clonotype. This chain uses TRBV6-1 with TRBJ2-7; tentatively, D is TRBD2 (6 bases). This CDR3 has 11 residues. Between the trimmed V and J ends, which lost 9 bases and 3 bases, there was a span of 9 bases. The germline CDR1 and CDR2 sequences are MNHNS and SASEGT. The CDR3 DNA follows: TGTGCCAGTCCTAGCGACTACGAGCAGTACTTC. This sequence encodes CASPSDYEQYF.

This clonotype was observed many times. V gene TRBV6-1 combines with J gene TRBJ2-7, with 10 bases aligning to TRBD1. CDR1 and CDR2 (germline): MNHNS, SASEGT. The V segment lost 4 bases and the J segment 5 bases; nucleotides outside the gene matches: 8. The CDR3 loop spans 15 amino acids. For the CDR3, the DNA is TGTGCCAGCAGTGTGCGACAGGGGGCCTGGGACGAGCAGTACTTC. The encoded protein is CASSVRQGAWDEQYF.

The chain couples TRBV14 to TRBJ2-2; D is unresolved. CDR1 and CDR2 (germline): SGHDN, FVKESK. The V end lost 0 bases, the J end lost 4 bases, and 9 bases lay between the germline ends. The CDR3 extends over 15 amino acids. The CDR3 DNA reads TGTGCCAGCAGCCAAGAGACCGGGCCCACCGGGGAGCTGTTTTTT. Its protein is CASSQETGPTGELFF.

This clonotype was recorded at least ten times. The chain joins TRBV14 to TRBJ1-1, with TRBD1 matching over 7 bases. The length of the CDR3 is 13 residues. Germline loops: CDR1 SGHDN, CDR2 FVKESK. V lost 4 bases and J lost 11; bases outside the gene matches: 10. The CDR3 reads CASSPRRRGRAFF. In DNA, the CDR3 is TGTGCCAGCAGCCCCCGGAGAAGGGGGCGGGCTTTCTTT.

This clonotype was counted ten times or more. The rearrangement joins TRBV6-1 to TRBJ1-2; the D is unclear. The CDR3 is 12 residues long. Trimming cost V 1 base and J 4 bases, with 4 bases left between them. The germline CDR1 and CDR2 sequences are MNHNS and SASEGT. As DNA, the CDR3 is TGTGCCAGCAGTGAAGATGGCTATGGCTACACCTTC. This gives the protein CASSEDGYGYTF.

The chain carries TRBV6-5 and TRBJ2-7; 9 bases align to TRBD2. Germline assignment: CDR1 MNHEY and CDR2 SVGAGI. This CDR3 has 16 residues. The trim removed 2 bases at V and 2 bases at J, leaving 7 bases unmatched. CDR3 sequence (DNA): TGTGCCAGCAGTTACCGGCCGGGACTAGCTCCCTACGAGCAGTACTTC. It yields the protein CASSYRPGLAPYEQYF.

This clonotype has a count of ten or more. This chain joins TRBV29-1 and TRBJ1-2; D is undetermined. Germline V CDR1 and CDR2: SQVTM, ANQGSEA. CDR3 size: 13 residues. Deletions cut 6 bases from V and 2 bases from J, with 13 bases between. The CDR3 DNA follows: TGCAGCGTCCAACGCGGGCGGAACTATGGCTACACCTTC. This encodes CSVQRGRNYGYTF.

There are many counts of this clonotype. The gene calls are TRBV11-2 and TRBJ2-7, with TRBD2 as a possible D gene (6 bases). The germline V and J ends were trimmed by 8 bases and 6 bases, with 17 bases remaining between them. This CDR3 is built from 13 residues. CDR1 and CDR2 from the germline V gene are SGHAT and FQNNGV. Written as DNA, the CDR3 is TGTGCCAGCTCCCCGGGACTGGCGATCGAGCAGTACTTC. It yields the protein CASSPGLAIEQYF.

V is TRBV28 and J is TRBJ2-2; D is unresolved. The ends were cut back, 4 bases at V and 4 bases at J, with 13 bases in the middle. The CDR3 totals 15 residues. Germline V CDR1 and CDR2: MDHEN, SYDVKM. Here the CDR3 DNA reads TGTGCCAGCAGTTCTGGGCGGACCATCACCGGGGAGCTGTTTTTT. Amino acids: CASSSGRTITGELFF.

This rearrangement joins TRBV15 to TRBJ2-7; TRBD2 matches 7 bases. CDR3 length: 16 amino acids. Trimming took 0 bases from V and 2 from J; bases not matched to a gene: 7. The germline V gene encodes CDR1 LNHNV and CDR2 YYDKDF (reference sequence). The chain's CDR3 is CATSRDAGAFTYEQYF. CDR3 nucleotide sequence: TGTGCCACCAGCAGAGATGCGGGAGCGTTTACCTACGAGCAGTACTTC.

The chain links TRBV4-2 to TRBJ2-5, with D hard to call. Germline-derived CDR1 and CDR2 are LGHNA and YNFKEQ. The CDR3 sequence is 15 residues long. V lost 4 bases and J 3 bases, leaving 15 bases between the germline ends. This CDR3 is CASSPTSQVEETQYF. In DNA, the CDR3 is TGTGCCAGCAGCCCCACTTCACAAGTCGAAGAGACCCAGTACTTC.

The rearrangement joins TRBV5-1 to TRBJ2-2; D might be TRBD1 (7 bases). The CDR3 length is 17 residues. Germline values: CDR1 SGHRS, CDR2 YFSETQ. V dropped 5 bases and J dropped 5 bases, with 22 bases sitting between them. In nucleotides, the CDR3 is TGCGCCAGCAGTTATACCGGAGGGGGCGCATTGACCGGGGAGCTGTTTTTT. Translation gives CASSYTGGGALTGELFF.

This clonotype was seen at least ten times. The gene calls are TRBV5-1 and TRBJ2-7, with TRBD2 matching over 14 bases. V trimming: 5 bases; J trimming: 3 bases; junction bases outside the gene matches: 7. This CDR3 is built from 16 residues. Germline-derived CDR1 and CDR2 are SGHRS and YFSETQ. CDR3 coding DNA: TGCGCCAGCAGACCCTACGGGACTAGCGGGAGCTACGAGCAGTACTTC. This codes for CASRPYGTSGSYEQYF.

The V and J genes are TRBV12-3 or TRBV12-4 and TRBJ2-2, with D possibly matching TRBD2 (6 bases). The germline V and J ends were trimmed by 8 bases and 7 bases, with 11 bases remaining between them. There are 12 residues in the CDR3. Here the CDR3 reads CASGKGGGELFF. For the CDR3, the DNA is TGTGCCAGCGGAAAGGGAGGCGGGGAGCTGTTTTTT.

Details on this clonotype: This may be a read error: a much more frequent sequence differs by one nucleotide. This chain's CDR3 is CVSSERRAVYTEAFF. In nucleotides, the CDR3 is TGTGTCAGCAGTGAACGAAGAGCCGTATACACTGAAGCTTTCTTT. This chain joins TRBV25-1 and TRBJ1-1; D gene unclear. Germline loops: CDR1 MGHDK, CDR2 SYGVNS. The CDR3 runs 15 residues.

This clonotype was picked up many times. The chain links TRBV20-1 to TRBJ2-5; TRBD1 matches 12 bases. CDR3 size: 15 residues. Per germline, CDR1 DFQATT and CDR2 SNEGSKA (reference sequence). The V segment lost 3 bases and the J segment 1 base; nucleotides outside the gene matches: 3. The DNA of the CDR3 is TGCAGTGCTAGTGGGACAGGGGGCCTCCAAGAGACCCAGTACTTC. It encodes CSASGTGGLQETQYF.

This clonotype was observed at least ten times. The rearrangement joins TRBV27 to TRBJ2-5; D tentatively fits TRBD1 or TRBD2 (6 bases each). Germline assignment: CDR1 MNHEY and CDR2 SMNVEV (reference sequence). V dropped 3 bases and J dropped 5 bases, with 10 bases sitting between them. This CDR3 is built from 13 residues. CDR3 nucleotides: TGTGCCAGCAGTTTCCGAGGGGGGGAGACCCAGTACTTC. Translated, it gives CASSFRGGETQYF.

The chain combines TRBV7-2 with TRBJ2-5, with 7 bases identical to TRBD2. This CDR3 has 14 amino acids. V dropped 1 base and J dropped 6; count of bases not matched to a gene: 5. In germline, CDR1 is SGHTA, CDR2 FQGNSA. The DNA for the CDR3 is TGTGCCAGCAGCTTAGATGGCGGGAGAAAGACCCAGTACTTC. It yields the protein CASSLDGGRKTQYF.

This clonotype was detected many times. V gene TRBV10-2 combines with J gene TRBJ1-5; 9 bases agree with TRBD1. Germline CDR1 and CDR2: WSHSY and SAAADI. The CDR3 runs 15 residues. Trimming took 4 bases from V and 4 from J; bases not matched to a gene: 5. The CDR3 is CASSAPGQGNQPQHF. DNA of the CDR3: TGCGCCAGCAGTGCTCCGGGACAGGGTAATCAGCCCCAGCATTTT.

A few counts support this clonotype. The CDR3 loop reads CASSLAPSWVSDTQYF. The CDR3, as DNA: TGTGCCAGCAGCTTGGCTCCTAGCTGGGTCTCAGATACGCAGTATTTT. The chain has TRBV11-2 and TRBJ2-3; D may be TRBD2 (5 bases). This CDR3 is 16 amino acids long. Trimming took off 3 bases at V and 4 bases at J, with 17 bases between the two ends. The germline CDR1 and CDR2 sequences are SGHAT and FQNNGV. The full variable domain, with the rest looked up from reference TRBV11-2 and TRBJ2-3, is EAGVAQSPRYKIIEKRQSVAFWCNPISGHATLYWYQQILGQGPKLLIQFQNNGVVDDSQLPKDRFSAERLKGVDSTLKIQPAKLEDSAVYLCASSLAPSWVSDTQYFGPGTRLTVL.

This clonotype was recorded at least ten times. The J gene is TRBJ2-7, the V gene TRBV3-1, with D unresolved. The germline gives CDR1 LGHDT, CDR2 YNNKEL (reference sequence). The CDR3 loop spans 15 amino acids. With 0 bases removed from V and 1 base from J, the gap between germline ends came to 10 bases. CDR3 sequence: CASSQDGAGSYEQYF. In DNA, the CDR3 is TGTGCCAGCAGCCAAGACGGCGCAGGTTCCTACGAGCAGTACTTC.

This clonotype was recorded at least ten times. V gene TRBV20-1 combines with J gene TRBJ2-7; TRBD1 agrees at 11 bases. Germline-derived CDR1 and CDR2 are DFQATT and SNEGSKA (reference sequence). V was clipped by 3 bases and J by 3 bases; unmatched bases: 1. The CDR3 is 13 amino acids. The CDR3 is CSARGTGGYEQYF. The CDR3 nucleotides are TGCAGTGCTAGGGGGACAGGGGGCTACGAGCAGTACTTC.

V gene TRBV7-9 combines with J gene TRBJ2-7; the D gene is possibly TRBD1 (7 bases). The CDR3 has 14 residues. Trimming removed 4 bases from V and 7 bases from J, with 17 bases in between. Germline CDR1 SEHNR, CDR2 FQNEAQ (reference sequence). Here the CDR3 reads CASSSPLQGREQYF. DNA of the CDR3: TGTGCCAGCAGCTCACCGTTACAGGGGAGGGAGCAGTACTTC.

This rearrangement joins TRBV19 to TRBJ1-1; weak D call: TRBD1 (6 bases). V lost 4 bases and J 13 bases, leaving 16 bases between the germline ends. Germline V gene lookup returns CDR1 LNHDA and CDR2 SQIVND (reference sequence). CDR3 length: 12 residues. CDR3 loop: CASSTRSGEGFF. For the CDR3, the DNA is TGTGCCAGTAGTACTCGCTCAGGGGAGGGTTTCTTT. The whole variable domain, remainder taken from reference TRBV19 and TRBJ1-1, is DGGITQSPKYLFRKEGQNVTLSCEQNLNHDAMYWYRQDPGQGLRLIYYSQIVNDFQKGDIAEGYSVSREKKESFPLTVTSAQKNPTAFYLCASSTRSGEGFFGQGTRLTVV.

This clonotype was counted many times. The gene calls are TRBV29-1 and TRBJ2-2; TRBD2 agrees at 7 bases. V lost 6 bases and J lost 0; bases outside the gene matches: 4. This CDR3 contains 14 residues. Germline V gene sequence: CDR1 SQVTM, CDR2 ANQGSEA. For the CDR3, the DNA is TGCAGCGTGATAGCGGGCCCGAACACCGGGGAGCTGTTTTTT. This codes for CSVIAGPNTGELFF.

This clonotype has just a few counts. V and J are TRBV5-5 and TRBJ1-6; D gene uncertain. V dropped 4 bases and J dropped 0 bases, with 5 bases sitting between them. Germline lookup yields CDR1 SGHKS and CDR2 YYEKEE (reference sequence). The CDR3 contains 14 residues. CDR3 protein: CASSVSSYNSPLHF. CDR3 nucleotides: TGTGCCAGCAGCGTGAGCTCCTATAATTCACCCCTCCACTTT.

This clonotype occurred many times. V is TRBV28 and J is TRBJ2-5, with D possibly being TRBD1 (6 bases). Germline V lookup: CDR1 MDHEN, CDR2 SYDVKM. This CDR3 is 17 amino acids long. V was pared by 5 bases and J by 4 bases, with 23 bases between. CDR3 in DNA: TGTGCCAGCAGTCCAGGGGCTCACAACCCACTCCGAGAGACCCAGTACTTC. This encodes CASSPGAHNPLRETQYF.